Each of the 22 T cell receptor beta chains below was sequenced from the same sample in a study of molecular identifiers for immune sequencing clone quantification. MiXCR, run by TCRdb on the PCR reads, gives a single entry per CDR3 protein. The table has about 640,000 distinct CDR3 sequences, about 20% seen once. The specimen was naive CD8+ T cells from blood, with Jurkat cell RNA spiked in. Noted subset: FACS-sorted CD8+CD4-CCR7+CD45RA+ naive T cells. The receptors here all came from a human donor in good health. Some libraries in this study had Jurkat cell RNA spiked in.

About this clonotype itself: This could be a read error, since a much larger clone is one nucleotide away. V usage is TRBV5-5 and J usage is TRBJ2-7; D is possibly TRBD1 (5 bases). The V gene lost 10 bases and the J gene lost 5 bases, with 19 bases spanning the gap. This CDR3 spans 13 amino acids. Germline CDR1 is SGHKS and CDR2 is YYEKEE (reference sequence). For the CDR3, the DNA is TGTGCCGGCACCGATGTTCAGGGCAACGAGCAGTACTTC. This gives the protein CAGTDVQGNEQYF. The full variable domain, rest sourced from reference TRBV5-5 and TRBJ2-7, is DAGVTQSPTHLIKTRGQQVTLRCSPISGHKSVSWYQQVLGQGPQFIFQYYEKEERGRGNFPDRFSARQFPNYSSELNVNALLLGDSALYLCAGTDVQGNEQYFGPGTRLTVT.

This clonotype showed up many times. The chain is built from TRBV9 and TRBJ2-3; 7 nucleotides agree with TRBD2. This CDR3 contains 14 residues. CDR1 and CDR2 from the germline V gene are SGDLS and YYNGEE. V shed 3 bases and J 5 bases; nucleotides not matched to a gene: 6. CDR3: CASSEGLGGDTQYF. The CDR3 coding sequence is TGTGCCAGCAGCGAAGGACTAGGCGGAGATACGCAGTATTTT.

Concerning this clonotype itself: A single base separates this from a much larger clone, so it may be a read error. The chain is built from TRBV4-3 and TRBJ2-1, with 8 positions matching TRBD2. This CDR3 comprises 19 residues. Germline V lookup: CDR1 LGHNA, CDR2 YSLEER. In DNA, the CDR3 is TGCGCCAGCAGCCAAGATCCCGTGGCCGGGGGGGCGACCTACAATGGGCAGTTCTTC. Residues: CASSQDPVAGGATYNGQFF.

For this clonotype: This probably arose from a read error, given a far larger clone one base away. V usage is TRBV9 and J usage is TRBJ2-5; TRBD2 agrees at 8 bases. Gene TRBJ2-7 matches the end of the DNA better, so the J call may be wrong. CDR3 length: 14 amino acids. Germline CDR1 is SGDLS and CDR2 is YYNGEE. The CDR3 is CARSVGGTSYEQYF. The DNA of the CDR3 is TGTGCCAGAAGCGTGGGCGGGACTAGCTACGAGCAGTACTTC.

J is TRBJ2-7 and V is TRBV6-5; TRBD2 matches 11 bases. This CDR3 region has 17 residues. From germline, CDR1 is MNHEY and CDR2 SVGAGI. V lost 3 bases and J lost 2; bases outside the gene matches: 9. The CDR3 is CASSYKGGLAGTYEQYF. The CDR3 DNA sequence: TGTGCCAGCAGTTATAAAGGAGGACTAGCGGGTACCTACGAGCAGTACTTC.

As to this clonotype: Possible read error: a much larger clone is one base away. V is TRBV7-9 and J is TRBJ1-1; D is unresolved. Germline V CDR1 and CDR2: SEHNR, FQNEAQ (reference sequence). V was shortened by 5 bases and J by 1 base, with 17 bases between the two germline ends. This CDR3 is built from 16 residues. The CDR3 reads CASSVTAEAGNTEAFF. As DNA, the CDR3 is TGTGCCAGCAGCGTGACTGCAGAGGCCGGGAACACTGAAGCTTTCTTT. The full variable domain, rest sourced from reference TRBV7-9 and TRBJ1-1, is DTGVSQNPRHKITKRGQNVTFRCDPISEHNRLYWYRQTLGQGPEFLTYFQNEAQLEKSRLLSDRFSAERPKGSFSTLEIQRTEQGDSAMYLCASSVTAEAGNTEAFFGQGTRLTVV.

This clonotype was found once. One base away lies a much larger clone, so this may be a sequencing read error. The chain is built from TRBV7-9 and TRBJ2-7; TRBD1 agrees at 8 bases. V gave up 4 bases and J gave up 2 bases; unmatched junction bases: 10. The CDR3 contains 16 residues. Germline V gene data show CDR1 as SEHNR and CDR2 as FQNEAQ (reference sequence). The CDR3 sequence: CASSSGEGDRPYEQYF. The CDR3 DNA reads TGTGCCAGCAGCTCAGGGGAAGGGGACAGGCCCTACGAGCAGTACTTC.

This clonotype has a count of ten or more. Its ends do not fully match the called genes, so a read error is possible. The CDR3 bases are TGTGCCACCAGCAGAGATTCGGGTCCGAAGGTCTTC. As protein: CATSRDSGPKVF. This sequence joins TRBV15 and TRBJ2-1; D gene unclear. The CDR3 is 12 amino acids. Germline V CDR1 and CDR2: LNHNV, YYDKDF (reference sequence).

This clonotype was counted ten times or more. This chain uses TRBV7-2 with TRBJ2-1, with 16 bases matching TRBD2. Germline values: CDR1 SGHTA, CDR2 FQGNSA. The CDR3 consists of 18 residues. Trimming at V came to 3 bases and at J to 5 bases, leaving 7 bases not matched to a gene. CDR3 sequence: CASSFPGTSGGANNEQFF. In nucleotides, the CDR3 is TGTGCCAGCAGCTTCCCCGGGACTAGCGGGGGGGCGAACAATGAGCAGTTCTTC.

Note on this clonotype: Given a much more abundant clone one base away, this may be a read error. The J gene is TRBJ1-4, the V gene TRBV27, with TRBD1 as a possible D gene (5 bases). Germline V gene lookup returns CDR1 MNHEY and CDR2 SMNVEV (reference sequence). CDR3 length: 15 residues. The V and J ends lost 4 bases and 7 bases respectively, with 16 bases between them. The CDR3 nucleotides read TGTGCCAGCAGTTCCGACGGGACGGCGGGTGAAAAACTGTTTTTT. As protein: CASSSDGTAGEKLFF.

The table lists this clonotype with many counts. V usage is TRBV5-5 and J usage is TRBJ1-1, with D possibly being TRBD1 (5 bases). This CDR3 is built from 17 residues. The V gene's germline CDR1 is SGHKS and CDR2 YYEKEE (reference sequence). The V gene lost 1 base and the J gene lost 1 base, with 17 bases spanning the gap. The CDR3 DNA sequence: TGTGCCAGCAGCTTGAGTCGTGCAGGGAACGAGAACACTGAAGCTTTCTTT. Protein product: CASSLSRAGNENTEAFF.

V usage is TRBV12-3 or TRBV12-4 and J usage is TRBJ2-3; 7 nucleotides match TRBD2. This CDR3 spans 15 amino acids. V dropped 3 bases and J dropped 5; count of bases not matched to a gene: 8. The CDR3 loop is CASSLGGGEGDTQYF. In DNA, the CDR3 is TGTGCCAGCAGTTTGGGGGGGGGGGAGGGAGATACGCAGTATTTT.

The chain carries TRBV9 and TRBJ2-1, with 7 bases lining up with TRBD1. Germline V gene sequence: CDR1 SGDLS, CDR2 YYNGEE. There are 16 residues in the CDR3. V lost 4 bases, J lost 2 bases, and 9 bases stayed unmatched. Written as DNA, the CDR3 is TGTGCCAGCAGCTCCGATACCGGGACAGCCTACAATGAGCAGTTCTTC. Translating gives CASSSDTGTAYNEQFF. Using reference TRBV9 and TRBJ2-1 for the parts outside the CDR3, the full variable domain is DSGVTQTPKHLITATGQRVTLRCSPRSGDLSVYWYQQSLDQGLQFLIQYYNGEERAKGNILERFSAQQFPDLHSELNLSSLELGDSALYFCASSSDTGTAYNEQFFGPGTRLTVL.

With regard to this clonotype: The germline gene is not matched at one end of the junction; a read error may be the cause. The chain couples TRBV7-9 to TRBJ1-3; D not certain. The germline V gene has CDR1 SEHNR and CDR2 FQNEAQ (reference sequence). The CDR3 runs to 18 residues. CDR3 amino acids: CASSYYPWTGDSGNTTYF. CDR3 nucleotides: TGTGCCAGCAGCTATTATCCCTGGACTGGTGACTCTGGAAACACCACATATTTT. The whole variable domain, remainder taken from reference TRBV7-9 and TRBJ1-3, is DTGVSQNPRHKITKRGQNVTFRCDPISEHNRLYWYRQTLGQGPEFLTYFQNEAQLEKSRLLSDRFSAERPKGSFSTLEIQRTEQGDSAMYLCASSYYPWTGDSGNTTYFGEGSWLTVV.

In its sample, this clonotype was seen many times. V and J are TRBV19 and TRBJ2-3; 9 bases match TRBD2. V lost 3 bases and J lost 4; bases outside the gene matches: 5. Germline assignment: CDR1 LNHDA and CDR2 SQIVND (reference sequence). The CDR3 totals 15 residues. CDR3 residues: CASSMVSGSPDTQYF. As DNA, the CDR3 is TGTGCCAGTAGTATGGTTAGCGGGAGCCCAGATACGCAGTATTTT.

Points on this clonotype: A much larger clonotype is one base distant, so this may be a read error. The chain recombines TRBV20-1 with TRBJ2-5; 8 nucleotides match TRBD2. V was clipped by 6 bases and J by 7 bases; unmatched bases: 16. The V gene's germline CDR1 is DFQATT and CDR2 SNEGSKA (reference sequence). CDR3 length equals 15 residues. CDR3: CSAPAGLGTPGTQYF. The CDR3 bases are TGCAGTGCCCCCGCGGGACTAGGGACCCCTGGGACCCAGTACTTC.

Turning to this clonotype: One base away lies a much larger clone, so this may be a sequencing read error. Written as DNA, the CDR3 is TGCAGTGCTAGACAGGATTACGAGCGGTACTTC. Its translation: CSARQDYERYF. The gene calls are TRBV20-1 and TRBJ2-7, with D unclear. Germline assignment: CDR1 DFQATT and CDR2 SNEGSKA (reference sequence). The CDR3 runs to 11 residues.

This clonotype was counted many times. The rearrangement uses TRBV7-2 and TRBJ2-7; 11 bases agree with TRBD1. Trimming removed 5 bases from V and 1 base from J; junction bases left unmatched: 4. CDR3 length: 15 residues. Germline values: CDR1 SGHTA, CDR2 FQGNSA. The CDR3 DNA sequence: TGTGCCAGCAGCCTAGGGACAGGGGGATCCTACGAGCAGTACTTC. This codes for CASSLGTGGSYEQYF.

In this sample, this clonotype turned up a few times. The gene calls are TRBV30 and TRBJ2-7; TRBD2 might be the D (7 bases). The V end lost 5 bases, the J end lost 2 bases, and 22 bases lay between the germline ends. From germline, CDR1 is GTSNPN and CDR2 SVGIG (reference sequence). The CDR3 covers 16 residues. CDR3 nucleotide sequence: TGTGCCTGGGGGGTTTCCGGACTAGGGGGTCCCTACGAGCAGTACTTC. The encoded protein is CAWGVSGLGGPYEQYF.

This clonotype was found a few times. DNA of the CDR3: TGTGCCAGCAGCCAAGAAAGGTCATCTCGGGCTGAAGCTTTCTTT. It translates to CASSQERSSRAEAFF. The genes are TRBV3-1 and TRBJ1-1; D ambiguous. V gave up 0 bases and J gave up 6 bases, with 14 bases separating them. The CDR3 has 15 residues. Germline CDR1 and CDR2: LGHDT and YNNKEL (reference sequence).

V gene TRBV30 combines with J gene TRBJ2-3; 11 bases are shared with TRBD2. Germline lookup yields CDR1 GTSNPN and CDR2 SVGIG (reference sequence). The CDR3 spans 15 residues. V lost 5 bases and J lost 8; bases outside the gene matches: 12. CDR3 in DNA: TGTGCCTGGGGGGACCTAGCGGGAGGAGGAGGTACGCAGTATTTT. It encodes CAWGDLAGGGGTQYF.

This clonotype was seen ten or more times. The V call is TRBV6-2 or TRBV6-3, the J call TRBJ2-5, with D uncertain. CDR1 MNHEY and CDR2 SVGEGT come from the germline V gene. Trimming left V 0 bases short and J 5 bases short, with 10 bases between. The CDR3 is 14 residues long. The CDR3 DNA reads TGTGCCAGCAGTTACTCCATTGGTGGGGAGACCCAGTACTTC. It codes for CASSYSIGGETQYF.